The clone carrying this T cell receptor beta chain appeared a single time. Generated by immunoSEQ multiplex PCR, the TCRdb table keeps only in-frame clones and is missing some. Of under 110,000 clones in the sample, about 82% were seen once. The sample comes from a study of T cell responses to AZD1222 COVID-19 vaccine. This CDR3 spans 11 amino acids. In germline, CDR1 is SEHNR, CDR2 FQNEAQ (reference sequence). Trimming took 0 bases from V and 6 from J, leaving 3 bases between them. The chain couples TRBV7-9 to TRBJ2-7; D is undetermined. The sequence was collected from an adult in good health. Sequenced here: peripheral blood, sampled on day 0 of AZD1222 vaccination. CDR3 DNA sequence: TGTGCCAGCAGCTTAGCTTTCGAGCAGTACTTC. Translated, it gives CASSLAFEQYF.